The source of this T cell receptor beta chain is a study of blood T cell repertoires in COVID-19 (dated by TCRdb to the early 2020s). Broadly, across the study: Samples covering the acute and convalescent phases of COVID-19 were provided by collaborators in the United States, Italy and Spain. The material from the prospective study consisted of cDNA or gDNA derived from T cells, B-cell-depleted T cells, or PBMCs. Subjects who had been exposed to COVID-19, were actively infected with it, or had recovered from it provided the deeply sampled blood TCRbeta repertoires that made up the dataset. A freely available public database, intended as a resource for researchers studying the immune response to SARS-CoV-2, is where the repertoires were released. Samples were obtained from the ongoing ImmuneRACE study (first 160 participants) and from over 1,000 subjects provided by 6 global collaborators. The sample metadata nearly always contained a de-identified subject ID, COVID-19 status, age in years and sex. Where available, HLA class I and class II types were taken from metadata supplied by the sample provider and were not determined by assay-based typing.

TCRbeta CDR3 regions were amplified from genomic DNA using the immunoSEQ Assay, a bias-controlled multiplex PCR. Concerning the study's data processing: The number of nucleated cells in each sample was estimated from the amplification of reference gene primers within the assay. To quantify the absolute abundance of each unique TCRbeta CDR3 rearrangement, sequence reads were collapsed and filtered. For each sample, productive Simpson clonality was calculated by taking the square root of Simpson's diversity index across productive rearrangements. TCRdb holds this immuneACCESS table with in-frame rearrangements only. Some clones are missing; in checked studies, unresolved V genes explain under half, and the rest has no known cause. Clone size and V and J calls were adopted from that table, with D and trimming inferred from the DNA. This sample gives about 220,000 clones in total; around four fifths of them show up just once. 3.6% of the sample is held by the ten biggest clonotypes.

Participants in the prospective study were aged roughly 18 to 89 years, lived in about two dozen United States geographic areas, and enrolled through a virtual design. In the prospective study, participants were assigned to cohorts based on the clinical history participants reported in a screening survey and a study questionnaire. Exposed participants had been in contact, within 2 weeks of entering the study, with a person who had a PCR-confirmed or clinician-diagnosed case of COVID-19. In the prospective study, mobile phlebotomists collected whole blood, serum and a nasopharyngeal or oropharyngeal swab from each participant. Additional blood draws and questionnaires over an approximately two-month period could optionally be provided by prospective study participants. Before DNA extraction, prospective study blood samples were shipped either frozen or at room temperature. The CDR3 spans 13 residues, from the cysteine through the phenylalanine. Of the read, only the CDR3 DNA is kept; its 39 bases are in frame from base 1. Reading the germline V gene (reference sequence) gives CDR1 LNHDA and CDR2 SQIVND.

Here is what the overall study found, with its caveats: How much clinical and demographic metadata was included differed by source and by participant, and the metadata was provided uncurated.

This clone has a handful of counts. It lacks a known antigen. At one end, the junction sequence differs from germline, possibly due to a read error. The TCR sequence derives from a woman between 40 and 55 years old who had been exposed to COVID-19. The sample taken for sequencing was PBMCs or T cells enriched from blood (not recorded which). Recombination joined TRBV19 with TRBJ1-4, with no reliable assignment of the D segment. The CDR3 region has the sequence CASSSRLNTIQIF. The DNA sequence is TGTGCCAGTAGTTCCCGACTTAACACCATCCAGATTTTT.